One T cell receptor (beta chain) is described in this entry. What it recognizes is unknown. Germline values: CDR1 SGHRS, CDR2 YFSETQ. With V trimmed by 4 bases and J by 2 bases, 9 bases remained unmatched. The CDR3 is made up of 16 amino acids. The data originate from a study of T-cell memory formation after mild COVID-19. Study context: TCR clusters mostly belonged to single donors. Broader study findings: The CD4+ clones that contracted clustered mainly within CM and EM, and the CD8+ clones concentrated in EMRA. Certain responding clones were present in pre-infection memory, suggesting participation of cross-reactive memory. Contracting clones from day 15 to 85 had balanced CD4/CD8; later expanders favoured CD4+.

Using its own MiXCR run on the 5' RACE reads, TCRdb lists one record per CDR3 protein. The repertoire includes 250,000 to 300,000 distinct CDR3 sequences, around 15% of them detected once, and 22% sits in the top ten. Source material: PBMCs or a T cell subset sorted from them (not recorded which). This sequence was found in a man younger than 30 who had mild COVID-19 (a few samples of this study predate the infection). Cell type and time point are not known. This chain connects TRBV5-1 to TRBJ1-3, with 7 nucleotides matching TRBD1. The CDR3 sequence: CASSALQGFAGNTIYF. The CDR3 DNA reads as TGCGCCAGCAGCGCACTACAGGGGTTTGCTGGAAACACCATATATTTT.